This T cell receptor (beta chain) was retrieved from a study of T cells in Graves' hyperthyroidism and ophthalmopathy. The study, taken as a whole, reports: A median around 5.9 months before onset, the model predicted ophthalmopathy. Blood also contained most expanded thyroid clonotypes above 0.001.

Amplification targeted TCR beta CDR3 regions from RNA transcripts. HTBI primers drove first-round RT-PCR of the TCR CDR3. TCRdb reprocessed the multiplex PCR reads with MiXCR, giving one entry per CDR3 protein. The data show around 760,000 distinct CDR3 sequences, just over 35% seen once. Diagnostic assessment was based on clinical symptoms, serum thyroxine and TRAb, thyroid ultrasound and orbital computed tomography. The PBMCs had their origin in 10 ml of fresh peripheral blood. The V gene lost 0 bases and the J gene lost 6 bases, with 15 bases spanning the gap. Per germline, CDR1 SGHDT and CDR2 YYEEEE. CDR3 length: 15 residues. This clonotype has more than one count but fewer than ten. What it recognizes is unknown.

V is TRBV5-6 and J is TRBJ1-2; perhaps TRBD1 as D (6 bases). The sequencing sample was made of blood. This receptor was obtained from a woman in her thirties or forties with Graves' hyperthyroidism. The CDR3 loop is CASSLEGGSRDGYTF. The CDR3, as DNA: TGTGCCAGCAGCTTGGAGGGGGGTTCGAGGGATGGCTACACCTTC. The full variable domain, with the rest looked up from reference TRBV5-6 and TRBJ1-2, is DAGVTQSPTHLIKTRGQQVTLRCSPKSGHDTVSWYQQALGQGPQFIFQYYEEEERQRGNFPDRFSGHQFPNYSSELNVNALLLGDSALYLCASSLEGGSRDGYTFGSGTRLTVV.